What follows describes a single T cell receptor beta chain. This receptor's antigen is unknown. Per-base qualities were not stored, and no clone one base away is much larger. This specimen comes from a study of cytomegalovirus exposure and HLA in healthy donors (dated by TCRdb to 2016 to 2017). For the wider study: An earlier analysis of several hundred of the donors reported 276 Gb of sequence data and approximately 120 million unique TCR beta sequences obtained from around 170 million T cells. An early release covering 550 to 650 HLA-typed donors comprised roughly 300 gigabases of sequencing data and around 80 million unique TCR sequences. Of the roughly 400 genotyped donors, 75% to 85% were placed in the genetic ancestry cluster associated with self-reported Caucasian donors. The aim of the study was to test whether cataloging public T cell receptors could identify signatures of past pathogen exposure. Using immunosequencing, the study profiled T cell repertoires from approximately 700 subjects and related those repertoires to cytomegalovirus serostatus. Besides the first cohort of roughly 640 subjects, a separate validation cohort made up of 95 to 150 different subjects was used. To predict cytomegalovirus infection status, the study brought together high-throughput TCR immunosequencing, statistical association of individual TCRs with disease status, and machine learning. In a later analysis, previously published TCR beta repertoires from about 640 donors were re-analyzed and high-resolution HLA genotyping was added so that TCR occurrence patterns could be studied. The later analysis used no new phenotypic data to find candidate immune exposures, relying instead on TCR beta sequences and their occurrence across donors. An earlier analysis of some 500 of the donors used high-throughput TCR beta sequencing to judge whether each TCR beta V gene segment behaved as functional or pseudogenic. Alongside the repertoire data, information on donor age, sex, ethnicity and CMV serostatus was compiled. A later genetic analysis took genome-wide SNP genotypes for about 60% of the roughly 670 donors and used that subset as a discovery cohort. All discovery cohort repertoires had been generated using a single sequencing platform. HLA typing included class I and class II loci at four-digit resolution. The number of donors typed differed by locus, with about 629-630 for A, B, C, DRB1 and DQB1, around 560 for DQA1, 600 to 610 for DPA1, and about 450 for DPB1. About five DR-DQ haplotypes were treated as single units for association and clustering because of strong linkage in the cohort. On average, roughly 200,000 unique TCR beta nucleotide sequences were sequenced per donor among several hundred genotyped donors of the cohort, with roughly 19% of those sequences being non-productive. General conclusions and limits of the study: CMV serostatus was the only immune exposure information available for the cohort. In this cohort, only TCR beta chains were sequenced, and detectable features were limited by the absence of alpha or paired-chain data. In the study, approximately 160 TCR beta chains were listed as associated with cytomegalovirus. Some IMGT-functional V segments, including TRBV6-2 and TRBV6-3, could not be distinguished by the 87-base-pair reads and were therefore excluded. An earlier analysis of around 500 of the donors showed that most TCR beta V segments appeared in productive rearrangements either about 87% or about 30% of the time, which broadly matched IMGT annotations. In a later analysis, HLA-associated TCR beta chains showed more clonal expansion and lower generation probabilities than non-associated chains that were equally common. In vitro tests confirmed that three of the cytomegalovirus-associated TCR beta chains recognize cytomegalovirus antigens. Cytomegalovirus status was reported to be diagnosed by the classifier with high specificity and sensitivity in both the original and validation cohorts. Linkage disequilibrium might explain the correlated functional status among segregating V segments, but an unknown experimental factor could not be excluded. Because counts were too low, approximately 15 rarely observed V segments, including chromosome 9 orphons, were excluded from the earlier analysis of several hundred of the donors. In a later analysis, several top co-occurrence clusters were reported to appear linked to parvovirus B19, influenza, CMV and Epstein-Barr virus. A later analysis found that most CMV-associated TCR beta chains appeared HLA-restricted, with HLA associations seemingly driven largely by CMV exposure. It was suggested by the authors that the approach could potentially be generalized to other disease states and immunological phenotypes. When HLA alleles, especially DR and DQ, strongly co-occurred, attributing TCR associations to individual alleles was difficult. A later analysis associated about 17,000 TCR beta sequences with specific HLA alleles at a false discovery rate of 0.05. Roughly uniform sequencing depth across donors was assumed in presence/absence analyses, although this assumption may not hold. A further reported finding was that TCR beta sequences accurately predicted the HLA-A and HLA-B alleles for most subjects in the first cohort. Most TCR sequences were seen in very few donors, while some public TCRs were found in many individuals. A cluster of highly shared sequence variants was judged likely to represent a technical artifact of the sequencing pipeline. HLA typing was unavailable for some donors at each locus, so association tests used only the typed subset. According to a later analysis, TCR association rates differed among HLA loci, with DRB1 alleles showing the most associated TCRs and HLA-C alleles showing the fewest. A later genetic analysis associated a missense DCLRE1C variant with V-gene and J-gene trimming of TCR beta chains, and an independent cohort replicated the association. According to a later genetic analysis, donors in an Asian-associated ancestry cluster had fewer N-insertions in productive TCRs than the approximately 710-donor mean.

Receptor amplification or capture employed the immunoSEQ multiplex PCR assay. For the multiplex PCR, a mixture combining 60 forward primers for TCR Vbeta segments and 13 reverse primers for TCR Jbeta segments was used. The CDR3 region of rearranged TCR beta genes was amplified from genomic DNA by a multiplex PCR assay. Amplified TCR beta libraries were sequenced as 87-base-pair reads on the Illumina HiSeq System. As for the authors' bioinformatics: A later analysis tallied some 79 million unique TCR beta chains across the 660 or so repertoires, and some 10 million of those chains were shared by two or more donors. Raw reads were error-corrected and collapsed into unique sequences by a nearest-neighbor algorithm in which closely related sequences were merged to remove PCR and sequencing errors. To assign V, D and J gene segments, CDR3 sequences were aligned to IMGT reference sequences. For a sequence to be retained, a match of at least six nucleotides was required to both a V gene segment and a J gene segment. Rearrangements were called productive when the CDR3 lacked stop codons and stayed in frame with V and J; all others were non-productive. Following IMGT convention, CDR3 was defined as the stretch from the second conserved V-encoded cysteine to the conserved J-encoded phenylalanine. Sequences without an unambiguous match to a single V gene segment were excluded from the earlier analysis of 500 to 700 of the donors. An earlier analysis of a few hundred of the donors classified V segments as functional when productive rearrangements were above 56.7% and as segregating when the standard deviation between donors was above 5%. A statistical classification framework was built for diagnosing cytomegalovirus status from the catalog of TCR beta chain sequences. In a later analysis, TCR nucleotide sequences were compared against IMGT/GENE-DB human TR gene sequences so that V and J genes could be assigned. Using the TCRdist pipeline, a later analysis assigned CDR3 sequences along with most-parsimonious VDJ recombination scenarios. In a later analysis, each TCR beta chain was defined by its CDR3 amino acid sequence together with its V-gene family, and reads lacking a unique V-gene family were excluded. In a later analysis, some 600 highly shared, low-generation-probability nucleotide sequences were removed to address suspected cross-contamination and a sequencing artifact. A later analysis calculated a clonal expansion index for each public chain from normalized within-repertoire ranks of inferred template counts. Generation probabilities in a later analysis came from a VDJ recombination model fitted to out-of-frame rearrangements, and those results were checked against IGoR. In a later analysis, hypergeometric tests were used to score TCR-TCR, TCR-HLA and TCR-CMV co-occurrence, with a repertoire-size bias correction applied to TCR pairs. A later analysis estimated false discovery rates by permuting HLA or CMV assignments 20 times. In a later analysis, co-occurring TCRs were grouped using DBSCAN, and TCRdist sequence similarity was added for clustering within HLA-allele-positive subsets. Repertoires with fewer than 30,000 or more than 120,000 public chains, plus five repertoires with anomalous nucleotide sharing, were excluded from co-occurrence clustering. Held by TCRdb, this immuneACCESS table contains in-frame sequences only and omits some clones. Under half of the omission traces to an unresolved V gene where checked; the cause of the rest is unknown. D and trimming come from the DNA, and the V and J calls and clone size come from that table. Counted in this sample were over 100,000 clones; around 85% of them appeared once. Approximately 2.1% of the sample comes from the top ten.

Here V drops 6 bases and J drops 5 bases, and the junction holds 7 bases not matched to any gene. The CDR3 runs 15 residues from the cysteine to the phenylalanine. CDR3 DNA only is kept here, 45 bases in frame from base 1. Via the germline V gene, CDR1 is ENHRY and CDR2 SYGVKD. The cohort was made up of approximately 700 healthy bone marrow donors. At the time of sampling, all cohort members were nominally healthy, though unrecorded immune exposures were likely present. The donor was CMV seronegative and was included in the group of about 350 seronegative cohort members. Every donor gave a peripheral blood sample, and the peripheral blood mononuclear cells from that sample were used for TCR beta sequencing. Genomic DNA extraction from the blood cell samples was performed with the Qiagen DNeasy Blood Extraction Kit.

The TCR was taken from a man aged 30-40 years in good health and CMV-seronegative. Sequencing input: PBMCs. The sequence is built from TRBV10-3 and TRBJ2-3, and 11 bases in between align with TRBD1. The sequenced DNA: TGTGCCATCAGCCAGGACAGGGGGCAGGGAGATACGCAGTATTTT. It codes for CAISQDRGQGDTQYF.